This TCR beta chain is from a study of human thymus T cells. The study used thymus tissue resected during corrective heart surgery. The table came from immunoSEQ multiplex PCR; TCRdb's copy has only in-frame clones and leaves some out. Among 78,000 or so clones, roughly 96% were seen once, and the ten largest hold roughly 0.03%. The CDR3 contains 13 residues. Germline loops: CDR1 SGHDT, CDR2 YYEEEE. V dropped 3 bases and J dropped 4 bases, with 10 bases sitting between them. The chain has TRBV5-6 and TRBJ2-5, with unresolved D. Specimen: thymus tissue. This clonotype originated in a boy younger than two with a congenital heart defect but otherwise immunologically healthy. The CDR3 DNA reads TGTGCCAGCAGCTCCCTGCCGGGAGAGACCCAGTACTTC. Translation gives CASSSLPGETQYF.